The next 8 T cell receptor beta chains were all read from a single sample in a study of cytomegalovirus exposure and HLA in healthy donors (dated by TCRdb to 2015 to 2018). Library preparation was by the immunoSEQ multiplex PCR assay. A mixture of 60 forward primers for TCR Vbeta segments and 13 reverse primers for TCR Jbeta segments was used in the multiplex PCR. TCRdb mirrors the immuneACCESS table, restricted to in-frame sequences. Some clones are absent from its copies; in checked studies, under half trace to an unresolved V gene, and the reason for the others is unknown. The sample has 110,000 or so clones on record, more than 60% of them singletons. Roughly 5% of the sample goes to the ten largest clones. Material for sequencing was PBMCs. Receptors originate from a male donor in good health and CMV-seronegative.

This clone occurred a few times. V usage is TRBV7-2 and J usage is TRBJ2-2, with TRBD2 matching over 11 bases. This CDR3 region has 16 residues. Germline V CDR1 and CDR2: SGHTA, FQGNSA. V lost 3 bases to trimming and J lost 2 bases; unmatched junction nucleotides: 2. The CDR3 DNA reads as TGTGCCAGCAGCTTGGGGACTAGCGGCAACACCGGGGAGCTGTTTTTT. It specifies CASSLGTSGNTGELFF.

The rearrangement links TRBV30 to TRBJ2-5; TRBD2 agrees at 7 bases. The CDR3 is 13 amino acids. The V and J ends lost 0 bases and 5 bases, in that order; junction bases with no gene match: 3. Germline-derived CDR1 and CDR2 are GTSNPN and SVGIG (reference sequence). The CDR3 DNA follows: TGTGCCTGGAGTGTGGGTAGCGGGGAGACCCAGTACTTC. It yields the protein CAWSVGSGETQYF.

This rearrangement joins TRBV2 to TRBJ2-2, with D maybe TRBD1 (5 bases). Germline CDR1 and CDR2: SNHLY and FYNNEI. The CDR3 covers 13 residues. With 8 bases removed from V and 1 base from J, the gap between germline ends came to 8 bases. CDR3 bases: TGTGCCAGCGAAAGGGGGAACACCGGGGAGCTGTTTTTT. It encodes CASERGNTGELFF.

This clone was observed a handful of times. The chain joins TRBV18 to TRBJ2-3; maybe TRBD2 (6 bases). The length of the CDR3 is 13 residues. Germline loops: CDR1 KGHSH, CDR2 LQKENI. V was trimmed by 5 bases and J by 2 bases, leaving 8 bases between them. CDR3 DNA sequence: TGTGCCAGCTCATGGGGGGTCACAGATACGCAGTATTTT. Translating gives CASSWGVTDTQYF.

This clone was counted between two and nine times. V and J are TRBV5-5 and TRBJ2-3; weak D call: TRBD1 (5 bases). CDR1 SGHKS and CDR2 YYEKEE come from the germline V gene (reference sequence). V dropped 2 bases and J dropped 0 bases, with 10 bases sitting between them. The CDR3 has 15 residues. CDR3 sequence: CASSLGAPSTDTQYF. The CDR3 DNA reads as TGTGCCAGCAGCTTAGGGGCTCCTAGCACAGATACGCAGTATTTT.

This clone was counted between two and nine times. The CDR3 loop reads CASSPGLVNYEQYF. The CDR3 bases are TGTGCCAGCTCACCCGGACTAGTAAATTACGAGCAGTACTTC. The gene calls are TRBV18 and TRBJ2-7; 7 bases match TRBD2. CDR1 is KGHSH, CDR2 LQKENI, per germline. CDR3 length: 14 amino acids. J lost 4 bases, V lost 3 bases, and 6 bases had no gene match.

This chain links TRBV19 with TRBJ2-3, with D possibly TRBD2 on 5 matching bases. Germline assignment: CDR1 LNHDA and CDR2 SQIVND (reference sequence). Trimming cost V 2 bases and J 2 bases, with 14 bases left between them. This CDR3 has 16 amino acids. The CDR3 region is CASSIRRLVATDTQYF. The CDR3 nucleotides are TGTGCCAGTAGTATAAGGAGGTTGGTAGCCACAGATACGCAGTATTTT. Complete variable domain (other parts from reference TRBV19 and TRBJ2-3): DGGITQSPKYLFRKEGQNVTLSCEQNLNHDAMYWYRQDPGQGLRLIYYSQIVNDFQKGDIAEGYSVSREKKESFPLTVTSAQKNPTAFYLCASSIRRLVATDTQYFGPGTRLTVL.

J is TRBJ1-1 and V is TRBV25-1; possible D gene TRBD1, 5 bases. Germline CDR1 is MGHDK and CDR2 is SYGVNS. The CDR3 has 13 amino acids. Trimming took 5 bases from V and 4 from J, leaving 11 bases between them. CDR3 coding DNA: TGTGCCAGCAGTTTTCCAGGGCTCACTGAAGCTTTCTTT. It yields the protein CASSFPGLTEAFF.